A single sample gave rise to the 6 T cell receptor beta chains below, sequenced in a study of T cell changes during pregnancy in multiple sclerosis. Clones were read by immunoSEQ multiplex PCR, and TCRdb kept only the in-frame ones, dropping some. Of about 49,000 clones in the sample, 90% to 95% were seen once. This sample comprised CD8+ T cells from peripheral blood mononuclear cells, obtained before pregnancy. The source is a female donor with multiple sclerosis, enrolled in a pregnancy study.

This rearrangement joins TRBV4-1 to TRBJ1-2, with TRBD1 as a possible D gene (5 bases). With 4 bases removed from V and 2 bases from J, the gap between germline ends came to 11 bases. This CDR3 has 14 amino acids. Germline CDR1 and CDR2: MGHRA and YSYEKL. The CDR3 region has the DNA TGCGCCAGCAGCCCCGGCCCAGGGAACTATGGCTACACCTTC. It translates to CASSPGPGNYGYTF.

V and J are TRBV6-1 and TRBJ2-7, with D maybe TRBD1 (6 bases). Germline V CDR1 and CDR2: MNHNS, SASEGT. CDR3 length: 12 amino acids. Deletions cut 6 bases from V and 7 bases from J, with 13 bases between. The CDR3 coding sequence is TGTGCCAGCAGGAGGGGGATCGCGGAGCAGTACTTC. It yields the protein CASRRGIAEQYF.

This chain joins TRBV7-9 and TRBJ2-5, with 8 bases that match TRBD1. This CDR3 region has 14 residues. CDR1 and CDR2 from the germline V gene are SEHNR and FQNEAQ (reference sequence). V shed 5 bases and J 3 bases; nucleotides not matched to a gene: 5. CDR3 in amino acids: CASSPSGGEETQYF. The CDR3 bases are TGTGCCAGCAGCCCCTCAGGGGGCGAAGAGACCCAGTACTTC.

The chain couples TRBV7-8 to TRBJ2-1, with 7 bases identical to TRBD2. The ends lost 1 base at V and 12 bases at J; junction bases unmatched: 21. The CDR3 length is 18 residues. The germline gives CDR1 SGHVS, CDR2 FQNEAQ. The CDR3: CASSLGSSGVRPWVGQFF. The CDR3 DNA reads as TGTGCCAGCAGCTTAGGGTCCAGCGGGGTACGGCCTTGGGTTGGGCAGTTCTTC.

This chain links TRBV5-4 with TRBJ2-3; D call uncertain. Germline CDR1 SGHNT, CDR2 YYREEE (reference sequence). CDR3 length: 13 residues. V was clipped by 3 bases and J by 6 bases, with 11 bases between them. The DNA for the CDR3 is TGTGCCAGCAGCTCCCCCCCTAGGGATACGCAGTATTTT. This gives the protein CASSSPPRDTQYF.

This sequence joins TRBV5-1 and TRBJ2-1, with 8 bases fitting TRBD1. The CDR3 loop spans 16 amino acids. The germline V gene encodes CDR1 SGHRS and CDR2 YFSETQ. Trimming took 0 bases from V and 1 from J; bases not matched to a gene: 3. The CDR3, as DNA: TGCGCCAGCAGCTTGGGGACAGGGTGGTCCTACAATGAGCAGTTCTTC. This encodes CASSLGTGWSYNEQFF. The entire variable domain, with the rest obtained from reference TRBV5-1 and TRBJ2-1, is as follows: KAGVTQTPRYLIKTRGQQVTLSCSPISGHRSVSWYQQTPGQGLQFLFEYFSETQRNKGNFPGRFSGRQFSNSRSEMNVSTLELGDSALYLCASSLGTGWSYNEQFFGPGTRLTVL.